The 7 T cell receptor beta chains given below trace back to one sample, sequenced in a study of shared clonotypes between healthy human individuals. Measured with immunoSEQ multiplex PCR; TCRdb has only the in-frame clones, and not every one. The sample carries approximately 2,300,000 clones, approximately 90% recorded once. The sample taken for sequencing was naive CD4+ T cells from PBMCs. Subset described: CD45RA+ positively selected. The receptors shown here come from a man younger than 35 in good health. Some clones in this sample may be carry-over from other donors' samples.

The chain combines TRBV19 with TRBJ1-2; D perhaps matches TRBD1 (5 bases). Trimming removed 5 bases at V and 2 bases at J, with 18 bases between. Germline CDR1 reads LNHDA; CDR2 reads SQIVND (reference sequence). The CDR3 has 16 amino acids. The CDR3 DNA sequence: TGTGCCAGTAGTCCCCCTCGTGGGGCGGGAAACTATGGCTACACCTTC. Translating gives CASSPPRGAGNYGYTF.

The V and J genes are TRBV6-1 and TRBJ2-6; D is possibly TRBD2 (6 bases). V was clipped by 10 bases and J by 1 base, with 14 bases between them. The CDR3 length is 15 residues. Looked up from germline, CDR1 is MNHNS and CDR2 is SASEGT. CDR3 in amino acids: CATPEGPSGANVLTF. CDR3 nucleotides: TGTGCCACCCCGGAGGGCCCTTCTGGGGCCAACGTCCTGACTTTC.

CDR3 nucleotides: TGTGCCAGTAGTGCCCGGGTGGAAACTAACTATGGCTACACCTTC. Translation: CASSARVETNYGYTF. J is TRBJ1-2 and V is TRBV19; D not resolved. The CDR3 is made up of 15 amino acids. Looked up from germline, CDR1 is LNHDA and CDR2 is SQIVND (reference sequence). V was trimmed by 5 bases and J by 0 bases, leaving 13 bases between them.

The chain recombines TRBV5-4 with TRBJ2-7, with TRBD2 as a possible D gene (5 bases). V was trimmed by 4 bases and J by 0 bases, leaving 11 bases between them. The CDR3 runs 14 residues. Germline loops: CDR1 SGHNT, CDR2 YYREEE (reference sequence). CDR3 sequence reads: CASSPAGDSYEQYF. The CDR3 nucleotides read TGTGCCAGCAGCCCCGCCGGGGACTCCTACGAGCAGTACTTC.

The chain links TRBV7-9 to TRBJ1-1; 9 positions match TRBD1. Germline V gives CDR1 SEHNR, CDR2 FQNEAQ (reference sequence). The CDR3 covers 14 residues. Germline trimming cut 5 bases from V and 3 bases from J; bases unmatched to any gene: 4. In DNA form, the CDR3 reads TGTGCCAGCAGCGCCCGACAGGGGGACACTGAAGCTTTCTTT. Its protein is CASSARQGDTEAFF.

J is TRBJ1-2 and V is TRBV6-5, with a tentative D call TRBD1 (5 bases). CDR1 and CDR2 (germline): MNHEY, SVGAGI. There are 14 residues in the CDR3. V dropped 6 bases and J dropped 8 bases, with 19 bases sitting between them. In nucleotides, the CDR3 is TGTGCCAGCAGCCCCGTACAGGTAATGCGGGGCTACACCTTC. Amino acid sequence: CASSPVQVMRGYTF.

The chain couples TRBV9 to TRBJ1-5; TRBD1 is a possible D gene (6 bases). Between the trimmed V and J ends, which lost 3 bases and 4 bases, there was a span of 11 bases. The germline CDR1 and CDR2 sequences are SGDLS and YYNGEE. CDR3 length: 14 residues. CDR3 nucleotide sequence: TGTGCCAGCAGCGGTGGACAGCCAAATCAGCCCCAGCATTTT. Translated: CASSGGQPNQPQHF.